The 19 T cell receptor beta chains below all came from one sample that was sequenced in a study of CD8+ T cells in alopecia areata (dated by TCRdb to 2017 to 2018). Library construction relied on the immunoSEQ multiplex PCR assay. RNA was extracted from all samples and reverse transcribed into cDNA as template for TCR sequencing. Drawn from immuneACCESS, this table holds only the in-frame rearrangements with V and J called that TCRdb kept. Clones are partly lost; checked studies trace under half to an unresolved V gene and leave the rest unexplained. Across this sample there are about 150,000 clones, with over 45% seen only once. The top ten clonotypes cover roughly 6.8% of the sample. The sample consisted of CD4+ T cells sorted from blood. The receptors were gathered from a human donor with alopecia areata.

This chain connects TRBV9 to TRBJ2-5, with a tentative D call TRBD2 (7 bases). The CDR3 contains 16 residues. V gave up 0 bases and J gave up 5 bases, with 17 bases separating them. Germline V CDR1 and CDR2: SGDLS, YYNGEE. CDR3 residues: CASSVALLGGLETQYF. DNA for the CDR3: TGTGCCAGCAGCGTAGCTTTACTCGGGGGGCTGGAGACCCAGTACTTC.

The rearrangement links TRBV4-1 to TRBJ2-1; D unclear. Germline CDR1 MGHRA, CDR2 YSYEKL. Trimming cost V 1 base and J 6 bases, with 7 bases left between them. The CDR3 length is 13 residues. CDR3 bases: TGCGCCAGCAGCCAAGTTACTACCAATGAGCAGTTCTTC. It yields the protein CASSQVTTNEQFF.

The rearrangement uses TRBV18 and TRBJ1-5; D gene ambiguous. The CDR3 loop spans 14 amino acids. The germline V and J ends were trimmed by 0 bases and 6 bases, with 9 bases remaining between them. Germline CDR1 reads KGHSH; CDR2 reads LQKENI. In nucleotides, the CDR3 is TGTGCCAGCTCACCACCGGGAGATACTCAGCCCCAGCATTTT. It yields the protein CASSPPGDTQPQHF.

The chain has TRBV6-1 and TRBJ1-1; no firm D call. With 3 bases removed from V and 1 base from J, the gap between germline ends came to 6 bases. The CDR3 is 13 residues long. The germline CDR1 and CDR2 sequences are MNHNS and SASEGT. This chain's CDR3 is CASSDWGNTEAFF. CDR3 DNA sequence: TGTGCCAGCAGTGATTGGGGGAACACTGAAGCTTTCTTT.

The chain recombines TRBV7-2 with TRBJ2-7, with 11 bases fitting TRBD1. The germline CDR1 and CDR2 sequences are SGHTA and FQGNSA. The ends lost 5 bases at V and 6 bases at J; junction bases unmatched: 15. This CDR3 is built from 17 residues. The CDR3 loop reads CASSPQVGRTGGAEQYF. The CDR3 region has the DNA TGTGCCAGCAGCCCACAGGTGGGAAGGACAGGGGGCGCCGAGCAGTACTTC.

The chain uses TRBV30 and TRBJ1-1; 8 bases align to TRBD1. The V gene end was trimmed by 0 bases and the J gene end by 6 bases; junction bases not matched to a gene: 6. The CDR3 runs 14 residues. The germline V gene encodes CDR1 GTSNPN and CDR2 SVGIG (reference sequence). CDR3 sequence reads: CAWSVSRGQAEAFF. The CDR3 region has the DNA TGTGCCTGGAGTGTTTCCAGGGGGCAAGCTGAAGCTTTCTTT.

This chain joins TRBV29-1 and TRBJ1-2; 9 bases match TRBD1. The ends lost 7 bases at V and 4 bases at J; junction bases unmatched: 4. CDR1 and CDR2 from the germline V gene are SQVTM and ANQGSEA. The CDR3 runs 12 residues. The CDR3 region is CSDGTGTYGYTF. The CDR3 coding sequence is TGCAGCGACGGGACAGGGACCTATGGCTACACCTTC.

The chain has TRBV6-6 and TRBJ2-5; TRBD2 is a possible D gene (6 bases). Germline CDR1 MNHNY, CDR2 SVGAGI (reference sequence). The CDR3 contains 15 residues. Trimming shortened V by 5 bases and J by 2 bases, and 15 bases separated the two germline ends. The CDR3 bases are TGTGCCAGCAGTGATGGGACTGGGCCTCAAGAGACCCAGTACTTC. It translates to CASSDGTGPQETQYF.

The chain joins TRBV27 to TRBJ2-7; tentatively, D is TRBD2 (5 bases). The CDR3 is 14 residues long. Per germline, CDR1 MNHEY and CDR2 SMNVEV (reference sequence). Trimming pared 4 bases from V and 6 bases from J, leaving 16 bases between. For the CDR3, the DNA is TGTGCCAGCAGTTCCATCGGGATCGGAGTCGAGCAGTACTTC. Residues: CASSSIGIGVEQYF.

The chain couples TRBV28 to TRBJ2-1; D is ambiguous. Trimming pared 3 bases from V and 10 bases from J, leaving 7 bases between. The length of the CDR3 is 11 residues. CDR1 and CDR2 (germline): MDHEN, SYDVKM. CDR3 loop: CASSFPGEQFF. DNA for the CDR3: TGTGCCAGCAGTTTTCCCGGGGAGCAGTTCTTC.

This clone has more than one count but fewer than ten. The rearrangement links TRBV27 to TRBJ1-2, with D perhaps matching TRBD1 (5 bases). V was pared by 5 bases and J by 4 bases, with 11 bases between. Germline assignment: CDR1 MNHEY and CDR2 SMNVEV (reference sequence). CDR3 length: 13 residues. For the CDR3, the DNA is TGTGCCAGCAGTCGGGACGGAACCTATGGCTACACCTTC. As protein: CASSRDGTYGYTF.

V gene TRBV6-1 combines with J gene TRBJ1-3; TRBD1 agrees at 9 bases. Germline-derived CDR1 and CDR2 are MNHNS and SASEGT. Trimming at V came to 8 bases and at J to 5 bases, leaving 7 bases not matched to a gene. The length of the CDR3 is 14 residues. The CDR3 DNA sequence: TGTGCCAGCCAGACCGGGACAGGGAGAAACACCATATATTTT. Translating gives CASQTGTGRNTIYF.

V and J are TRBV7-2 and TRBJ1-2; 11 nucleotides line up with TRBD1. With V trimmed by 5 bases and J by 7 bases, 12 bases remained unmatched. The CDR3 spans 16 residues. CDR1 SGHTA and CDR2 FQGNSA come from the germline V gene. CDR3 residues: CASSRSHGQGAPGYTF. As DNA, the CDR3 is TGTGCCAGCAGCCGATCTCACGGACAGGGGGCTCCTGGCTACACCTTC. The full variable domain, with the rest looked up from reference TRBV7-2 and TRBJ1-2, is GAGVSQSPSNKVTEKGKDVELRCDPISGHTALYWYRQSLGQGLEFLIYFQGNSAPDKSGLPSDRFSAERTGGSVSTLTIQRTQQEDSAVYLCASSRSHGQGAPGYTFGSGTRLTVV.

The chain is built from TRBV30 and TRBJ2-3; 7 bases line up with TRBD2. Unmatched junction bases numbered 6, after V lost 4 bases and J lost 2 bases. Germline CDR1 is GTSNPN and CDR2 is SVGIG (reference sequence). CDR3 length equals 14 residues. The CDR3 spells CAWNPSGLTDTQYF. CDR3 bases: TGTGCCTGGAATCCTAGCGGACTCACAGATACGCAGTATTTT. The whole variable domain, remainder taken from reference TRBV30 and TRBJ2-3, is SQTIHQWPATLVQPVGSPLSLECTVEGTSNPNLYWYRQAAGRGLQLLFYSVGIGQISSEVPQNLSASRPQDRQFILSSKKLLLSDSGFYLCAWNPSGLTDTQYFGPGTRLTVL.

CDR3 residues: CASSLTSGRRDTQYF. The DNA of the CDR3 is TGTGCCAGCAGTTTAACTAGCGGGAGGAGAGATACGCAGTATTTT. The rearrangement joins TRBV27 to TRBJ2-3; 12 positions agree with TRBD2. The CDR3 has 15 amino acids. Germline CDR1 is MNHEY and CDR2 is SMNVEV (reference sequence). Losses at the gene ends were 2 bases for V and 5 bases for J; bases not matched to a gene: 2.

The chain uses TRBV13 and TRBJ1-2; D might be TRBD1 (6 bases). From germline, CDR1 is PRHDT and CDR2 FYEKMQ (reference sequence). With 6 bases removed from V and 7 bases from J, the gap between germline ends came to 15 bases. CDR3 length: 13 residues. The CDR3 is CASRRTASRGYTF. CDR3 nucleotide sequence: TGTGCCAGCAGGAGGACAGCGTCTCGTGGCTACACCTTC.

This clone was observed a single time. V and J are TRBV9 and TRBJ1-2, with D perhaps matching TRBD1 (5 bases). Germline CDR1 and CDR2: SGDLS and YYNGEE. Trimming left V 0 bases short and J 7 bases short, with 13 bases between. CDR3 length equals 14 residues. The CDR3 DNA reads TGTGCCAGCAGCGTAGGATCAGGGATAGTTGGCTACACCTTC. This codes for CASSVGSGIVGYTF.

V gene TRBV2 combines with J gene TRBJ2-2; tentatively, D is TRBD1 (5 bases). Trimming removed 7 bases from V and 4 bases from J, with 19 bases in between. CDR1 and CDR2 (germline): SNHLY, FYNNEI. CDR3 length: 16 residues. In DNA form, the CDR3 reads TGTGCCAGCACCCTACTCCAGGGTCTCATCACCGGGGAGCTGTTTTTT. It specifies CASTLLQGLITGELFF.

The chain joins TRBV2 to TRBJ2-1; TRBD2 aligns across 8 bases. This CDR3 spans 15 amino acids. Germline V gives CDR1 SNHLY, CDR2 FYNNEI. V lost 6 bases to trimming and J lost 0 bases; unmatched junction nucleotides: 4. CDR3 residues: CASRDTSGSYNEQFF. The CDR3 nucleotides are TGTGCCAGCAGAGATACTAGCGGCTCCTACAATGAGCAGTTCTTC. The full variable domain, rest sourced from reference TRBV2 and TRBJ2-1, is EPEVTQTPSHQVTQMGQEVILRCVPISNHLYFYWYRQILGQKVEFLVSFYNNEISEKSEIFDDQFSVERPDGSNFTLKIRSTKLEDSAMYFCASRDTSGSYNEQFFGPGTRLTVL.